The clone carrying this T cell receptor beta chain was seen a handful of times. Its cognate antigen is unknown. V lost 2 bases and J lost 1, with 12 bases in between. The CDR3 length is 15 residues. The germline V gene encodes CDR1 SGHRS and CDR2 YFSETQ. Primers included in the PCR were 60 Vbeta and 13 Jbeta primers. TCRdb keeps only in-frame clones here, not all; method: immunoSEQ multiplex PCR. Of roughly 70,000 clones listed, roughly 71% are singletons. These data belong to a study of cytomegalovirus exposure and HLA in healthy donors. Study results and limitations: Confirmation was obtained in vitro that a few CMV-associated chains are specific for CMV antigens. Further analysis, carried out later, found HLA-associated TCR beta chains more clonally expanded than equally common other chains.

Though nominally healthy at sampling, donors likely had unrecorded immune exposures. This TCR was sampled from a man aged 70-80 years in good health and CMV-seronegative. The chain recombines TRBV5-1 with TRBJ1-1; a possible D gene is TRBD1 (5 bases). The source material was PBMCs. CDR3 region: CASSFSPTGNTEAFF. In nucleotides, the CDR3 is TGCGCCAGCAGCTTTTCCCCCACAGGGAACACTGAAGCTTTCTTT.